This is a list of T cell receptor beta chains from one sample in a study of human T cells and chemical hapten exposure. MiXCR was run by TCRdb on the RACE reads, yielding one entry per CDR3 protein. Seen here are about 380,000 distinct CDR3 sequences, roughly 5% observed once, and the top ten hold 2% to 2.5%. The source was whole blood, collected in connection with sensitization to the hapten diphenylcyclopropenone (DPC). These receptors originate from a woman aged 50 to 60 with alopecia areata. Some clones in this sample may be carry-over from other donors' samples. Each CDR3 is given with its conserved first and last residue. D genes are given only for firm matches. A row's size may be missing; if present it is once, few, many or a size class.

size: .
J: TRBJ2-7
V: TRBV11-2
D: TRBD1
DNA: TGTGCCAGCAGCGTTCTACGCCGGGACAGTAAAGCCTACGAGCAGTACTTC
CDR3: CASSVLRRDSKAYEQYF

size: many
J: TRBJ1-5
V: TRBV5-6
D: TRBD1
DNA: TGTGCCAGCAGCTCCGGACAGGGAGTAAGGACCCAGCATTTT
CDR3: CASSSGQGVRTQHF

size: many
J: TRBJ2-1
V: TRBV6-2/TRBV6-3
D: .
DNA: TGTGCCAGCAGTTCCTCTACAGGTTCCTACAATGAGCAGTTCTTC
CDR3: CASSSSTGSYNEQFF

size: .
J: TRBJ1-6
V: TRBV20-1
D: TRBD1
DNA: TGCAGTGCTAGAGAAGGACGACAGGGCAGTTCACCCCTCCACTTT
CDR3: CSAREGRQGSSPLHF

size: many
J: TRBJ2-5
V: TRBV12-3/TRBV12-4
D: TRBD1
DNA: TGTGCCAGCAGCTACACGACAGGGGGCTTAGGGAAGACCCAGTACTTC
CDR3: CASSYTTGGLGKTQYF

size: few
J: TRBJ1-2
V: TRBV3-1
D: .
DNA: TGTGCCAGCAGCCAACTCGAGGGGAACGGTGGCTACACCTTC
CDR3: CASSQLEGNGGYTF

size: few
J: TRBJ1-2
V: TRBV9
D: .
DNA: TGTGCCAGCCACAAGTTTGGGCCTATTGGCTACACCTTC
CDR3: CASHKFGPIGYTF

size: many
J: TRBJ2-7
V: TRBV6-5
D: .
DNA: TGTGCCAGCAGTTACGCCCTAGCCGCCTACGAGCAGTACTTC
CDR3: CASSYALAAYEQYF

size: many
J: TRBJ1-2
V: TRBV20-1
D: .
DNA: TGCAGTGCTAGGGCAGGCTACGGCCCTAACTATGGCTACACCTTC
CDR3: CSARAGYGPNYGYTF

size: many
J: TRBJ2-1
V: TRBV7-9
D: TRBD2
DNA: TGTGCCAGCAGCTCTACGGGGACTAGCGGGAAAGGTTACAATGAGCAGTTCTTC
CDR3: CASSSTGTSGKGYNEQFF

size: many
J: TRBJ1-1
V: TRBV30
D: TRBD1
DNA: TGTGCCTGGGGGACCGGGACAGGGTCAGCTTTCTTT
CDR3: CAWGTGTGSAFF

size: many
J: TRBJ2-1
V: TRBV3-1
D: TRBD2
DNA: TGTGCCAGCAGCCTCCGGCCGACTAGCGGGGGTGAGCAGTTCTTC
CDR3: CASSLRPTSGGEQFF

size: many
J: TRBJ1-6
V: TRBV6-5
D: .
DNA: TGTGCCAGCAGTCCAGGGGTGATCGGCTCACCCCTCCACTTT
CDR3: CASSPGVIGSPLHF

size: .
J: TRBJ1-2
V: TRBV9
D: .
DNA: TGTGCCAGCAGCGGGAACTACTATGGCTACACCTTC
CDR3: CASSGNYYGYTF

size: many
J: TRBJ2-3
V: TRBV20-1
D: TRBD2
DNA: TGCAGTGCTATTGGGGCTAGCGGGGGCGGCCATACAGATACGCAGTATTTT
CDR3: CSAIGASGGGHTDTQYF

size: few
J: TRBJ2-7
V: TRBV9
D: TRBD2
DNA: TGTGCCAGCAGCGTAGGTGTCCGGGGGGACTACGAGCAGTACTTC
CDR3: CASSVGVRGDYEQYF

size: many
J: TRBJ1-2
V: TRBV6-6
D: TRBD1
DNA: TGTGCCAGCAGTTACTCGGTAGGGGGCAGCTATGGCTACACCTTC
CDR3: CASSYSVGGSYGYTF

size: .
J: TRBJ2-3
V: TRBV20-1
D: TRBD2
DNA: TGCAGTGCTAGTCCCCGACTAGCGGGGGTGGGTGATACGCAGTATTTT
CDR3: CSASPRLAGVGDTQYF

size: few
J: TRBJ2-5
V: TRBV5-1
D: TRBD1
DNA: TGCGCCAGCAGCTTGTGGGACAGGGACGAAGAGACCCAGTACTTC
CDR3: CASSLWDRDEETQYF